The entry below gives a single T cell receptor (beta chain) sequence along with its context. Which antigen it targets is not known. Base quality data are lacking; no much larger clone is found one base away. The V end loses 1 base and the J end loses 6 bases, and a stretch of 18 bases separates them. According to the germline V gene (reference sequence), CDR1 reads GTSNPN and CDR2 reads SVGIG. The CDR3 spans 15 residues, from the cysteine through the phenylalanine. Of the read, only the CDR3 DNA is kept; its 45 bases are in frame from base 1. The library was obtained by the immunoSEQ multiplex PCR assay. The clones in this table, taken by TCRdb from immuneACCESS, are in-frame only. Not every clone is retained; where verified, under half of the shortfall comes from an unresolved V gene, and the cause of the rest is unknown. Counted in this sample were 8,500 to 10,000 clones; 91% of them appeared once. The top ten clonotypes cover 8.5% to 9.5% of the sample.

The data were taken from a study of technical replicates of blood from a few donors (dated by TCRdb to about 2017). Input material: PBMCs. The origin of this receptor is a human donor in good health. The chain links TRBV30 with TRBJ1-2; D gene: possibly TRBD1, on 6 matching bases. The CDR3 sequence is CAWSDAGVAADGYTF. DNA sequence: TGTGCCTGGAGTGATGCAGGGGTCGCCGCCGATGGCTACACCTTC.